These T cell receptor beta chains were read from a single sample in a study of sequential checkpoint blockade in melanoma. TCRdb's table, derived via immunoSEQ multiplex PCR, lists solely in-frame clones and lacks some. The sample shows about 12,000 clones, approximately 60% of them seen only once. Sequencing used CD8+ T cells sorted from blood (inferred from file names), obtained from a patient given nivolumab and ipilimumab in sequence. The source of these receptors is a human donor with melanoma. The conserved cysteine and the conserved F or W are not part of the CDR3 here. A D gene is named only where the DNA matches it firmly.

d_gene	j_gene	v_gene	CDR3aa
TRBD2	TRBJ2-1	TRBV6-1	ASSELSGRVYNEQF
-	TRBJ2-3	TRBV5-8	ASSLGGRPRDTQY
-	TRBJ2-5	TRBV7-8	ASSSDSPSWGQETQY
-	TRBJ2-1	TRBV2	ASSAPSERDEQF
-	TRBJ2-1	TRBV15	ATSEERQNEQF
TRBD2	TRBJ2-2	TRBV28	ASRWETSSNTGELF
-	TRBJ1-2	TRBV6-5	ASSYGPEGYGYT
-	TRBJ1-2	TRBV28	ATRETGNSGYT
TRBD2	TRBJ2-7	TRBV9	ASSLGGSLDEQY
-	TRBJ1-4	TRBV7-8	ASSLPRDSFGTNEKLF
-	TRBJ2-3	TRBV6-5	ASVQYTDTQY
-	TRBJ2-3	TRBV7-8	ASSLGVTDTQY
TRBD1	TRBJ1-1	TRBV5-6	ASSKGLGQDTEAF
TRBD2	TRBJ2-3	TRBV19	ASRLGGGTDTQY
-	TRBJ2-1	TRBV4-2	ASSQERGSEFYNEQF
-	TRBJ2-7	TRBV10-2	ASREGQNEQY
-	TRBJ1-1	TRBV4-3	ASSLRENTEAF
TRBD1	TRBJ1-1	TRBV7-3	ASSIPQGGLNTEAF
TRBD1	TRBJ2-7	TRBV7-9	ASSPTGGRDYEQY
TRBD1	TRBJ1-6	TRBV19	ASSISTQGAGSPLH
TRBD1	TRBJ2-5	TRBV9	ASSVGDLGQGLETQY
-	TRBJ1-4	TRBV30	ALQAEKLF
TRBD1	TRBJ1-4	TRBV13	ASAGQGAREKLF
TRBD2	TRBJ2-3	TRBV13	ASSSSGRATDTQY
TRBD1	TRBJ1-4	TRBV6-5	ASSRDRQTNEKLF